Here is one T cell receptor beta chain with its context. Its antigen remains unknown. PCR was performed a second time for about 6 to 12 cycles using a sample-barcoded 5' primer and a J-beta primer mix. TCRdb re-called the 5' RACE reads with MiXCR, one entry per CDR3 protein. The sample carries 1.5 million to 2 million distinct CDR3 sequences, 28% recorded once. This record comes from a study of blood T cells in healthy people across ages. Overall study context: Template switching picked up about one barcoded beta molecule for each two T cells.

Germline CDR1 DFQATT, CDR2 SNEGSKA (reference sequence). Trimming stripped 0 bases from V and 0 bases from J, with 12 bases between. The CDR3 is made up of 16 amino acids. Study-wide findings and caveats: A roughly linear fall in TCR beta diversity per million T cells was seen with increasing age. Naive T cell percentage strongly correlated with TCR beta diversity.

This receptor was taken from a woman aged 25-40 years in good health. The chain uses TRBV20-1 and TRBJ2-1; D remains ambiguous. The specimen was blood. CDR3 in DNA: TGCAGTGCTAGAGATACCCGTAGGAGCTCCTACAATGAGCAGTTCTTC. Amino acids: CSARDTRRSSYNEQFF.